The 24 T cell receptor beta chains below were found in one sample sequenced in a study of radiotherapy plus CTLA-4 blockade in lung cancer. Produced via immunoSEQ multiplex PCR; TCRdb's table is partial and in-frame only. The table has tens of thousands of clones, around nine tenths seen once. The sequencing used peripheral blood, collected from a patient treated with radiotherapy plus ipilimumab. These receptors originate from a human donor with non-small cell lung cancer that progressed on radiotherapy plus ipilimumab.

The CDR3 loop reads CASSQDKGGYTF. CDR3 nucleotide sequence: TGCGCCAGCAGCCAAGATAAGGGGGGCTACACCTTC. The chain carries TRBV4-1 and TRBJ1-2; weak D call: TRBD1 (5 bases). The CDR3 length is 12 residues. Germline loops: CDR1 MGHRA, CDR2 YSYEKL. V dropped 0 bases and J dropped 8 bases, with 7 bases sitting between them.

The rearrangement links TRBV20-1 to TRBJ1-2; unclear D gene. Germline CDR1 DFQATT, CDR2 SNEGSKA (reference sequence). The V and J ends lost 4 bases and 8 bases respectively, with 5 bases between them. This CDR3 has 9 amino acids. The chain's CDR3 is CSATPGYTF. CDR3 nucleotide sequence: TGCAGTGCTACCCCAGGCTACACCTTC.

This clone was detected only a few times. The rearrangement uses TRBV5-4 and TRBJ1-4; D is uncertain. The CDR3 is 15 residues long. Germline V gives CDR1 SGHNT, CDR2 YYREEE (reference sequence). With 4 bases removed from V and 0 bases from J, the gap between germline ends came to 10 bases. The DNA of the CDR3 is TGTGCCAGCAGCATGAGAGTTGCAACTAATGAAAAACTGTTTTTT. Translation: CASSMRVATNEKLFF.

The V call is TRBV19, the J call TRBJ2-5; TRBD2 matches 8 bases. V lost 5 bases and J lost 1; bases outside the gene matches: 6. This CDR3 contains 15 residues. CDR1 and CDR2 (germline): LNHDA, SQIVND (reference sequence). This CDR3 is CASSWASGGQETQYF. The CDR3 region has the DNA TGTGCCAGTAGTTGGGCCAGCGGGGGCCAAGAGACCCAGTACTTC.

This clone was observed a few times. This rearrangement joins TRBV10-3 to TRBJ2-1; 7 nucleotides match TRBD2. The CDR3 has 10 amino acids. With V trimmed by 11 bases and J by 9 bases, 4 bases remained unmatched. Germline V gene lookup returns CDR1 ENHRY and CDR2 SYGVKD. CDR3 DNA: TGTGCCGGGGGGGAATTTGAGCAGTTCTTC. It encodes CAGGEFEQFF.

To note about this clone: Germline is not matched at one junction end, which may reflect a read error. The rearrangement joins TRBV10-3 to TRBJ2-7; a weak D match, TRBD1 (7 bases). CDR1 is ENHRY and CDR2 is SYGVKD in the germline V gene. This CDR3 is built from 13 residues. The CDR3 DNA reads TGTGCCAGCCACCCGGGCCAGGGGGGCGTCGTGGGGTTC. Protein product: CASHPGQGGVVGF.

The chain couples TRBV6-6 to TRBJ2-2; 9 bases are a match to TRBD1. This CDR3 is built from 15 residues. Trimming cost V 7 bases and J 3 bases; bases outside gene matches: 6. Looked up from germline, CDR1 is MNHNY and CDR2 is SVGAGI (reference sequence). The CDR3 DNA follows: TGTGCCAGCAATATACAGGGGGCGCACACCGGGGAGCTGTTTTTT. Its protein is CASNIQGAHTGELFF.

The gene calls are TRBV7-2 and TRBJ2-7; D gene unclear. This CDR3 comprises 13 residues. From germline, CDR1 is SGHTA and CDR2 FQGNSA. V was clipped by 7 bases and J by 5 bases, with 15 bases between them. The CDR3 DNA sequence: TGTGCCAGCAAAGTCGGCCCCGGAAACGAGCAGTACTTC. Translation: CASKVGPGNEQYF. Drawing the rest from reference TRBV7-2 and TRBJ2-7, the complete variable domain is GAGVSQSPSNKVTEKGKDVELRCDPISGHTALYWYRQSLGQGLEFLIYFQGNSAPDKSGLPSDRFSAERTGGSVSTLTIQRTQQEDSAVYLCASKVGPGNEQYFGPGTRLTVT.

V usage is TRBV4-3 and J usage is TRBJ2-3, with D possibly TRBD1 on 6 matching bases. This CDR3 is 15 amino acids long. Trimming pared 5 bases from V and 0 bases from J, leaving 12 bases between. Germline V gene data show CDR1 as LGHNA and CDR2 as YSLEER. This CDR3 reads CASSGQFFSTDTQYF. The CDR3 DNA is TGCGCCAGCAGCGGACAGTTTTTCAGCACAGATACGCAGTATTTT.

This clone was seen only a few times. The rearrangement joins TRBV6-5 to TRBJ1-4; weak D call: TRBD1 (6 bases). Trimming removed 6 bases at V and 8 bases at J, with 19 bases between. This CDR3 comprises 15 residues. The V gene's germline CDR1 is MNHEY and CDR2 SVGAGI. CDR3 sequence: CASRPAEGVLEKLFF. As DNA, the CDR3 is TGTGCCAGCAGACCCGCCGAGGGGGTGTTAGAAAAACTGTTTTTT.

The chain recombines TRBV11-2 with TRBJ2-1, with 12 bases identical to TRBD2. The ends lost 5 bases at V and 4 bases at J; junction bases unmatched: 6. Germline CDR1 reads SGHAT; CDR2 reads FQNNGV. The CDR3 has 16 residues. CDR3 DNA sequence: TGTGCCAGCAGCAAGCGGACTAGCGGGGAATACAATGAGCAGTTCTTC. Amino acid sequence: CASSKRTSGEYNEQFF.

The chain has TRBV2 and TRBJ2-7, with TRBD2 matching over 10 bases. Trimming at V came to 4 bases and at J to 3 bases, leaving 9 bases not matched to a gene. This CDR3 contains 16 residues. Germline V gene sequence: CDR1 SNHLY, CDR2 FYNNEI. The CDR3 loop is CASSGGLAGDYYEQYF. The DNA for the CDR3 is TGTGCCAGCAGTGGGGGGCTAGCGGGGGACTACTACGAGCAGTACTTC. Drawing the rest from reference TRBV2 and TRBJ2-7, the complete variable domain is EPEVTQTPSHQVTQMGQEVILRCVPISNHLYFYWYRQILGQKVEFLVSFYNNEISEKSEIFDDQFSVERPDGSNFTLKIRSTKLEDSAMYFCASSGGLAGDYYEQYFGPGTRLTVT.

The chain employs TRBV5-6 and TRBJ2-7; TRBD1 matches at 7 bases. The germline V gene encodes CDR1 SGHDT and CDR2 YYEEEE. The junction had 5 bases not matched to a gene; V was cut back by 2 bases and J by 0 bases. CDR3 size: 15 residues. The CDR3 here is CASSFRDSSSYEQYF. The CDR3 DNA reads TGTGCCAGCAGCTTCCGGGACAGCAGCTCCTACGAGCAGTACTTC. Complete variable domain (other parts from reference TRBV5-6 and TRBJ2-7): DAGVTQSPTHLIKTRGQQVTLRCSPKSGHDTVSWYQQALGQGPQFIFQYYEEEERQRGNFPDRFSGHQFPNYSSELNVNALLLGDSALYLCASSFRDSSSYEQYFGPGTRLTVT.

The rearrangement joins TRBV4-2 to TRBJ1-5; 7 bases are shared with TRBD1. Trimming removed 0 bases from V and 9 bases from J; junction bases left unmatched: 11. This CDR3 spans 16 amino acids. The germline CDR1 and CDR2 sequences are LGHNA and YNFKEQ. The CDR3 spells CASSQERTGAAGPQHF. The CDR3 DNA reads TGTGCCAGCAGCCAAGAGAGGACAGGCGCGGCTGGGCCCCAGCATTTT.

This sequence joins TRBV5-1 and TRBJ2-5; D remains ambiguous. Germline V CDR1 and CDR2: SGHRS, YFSETQ. V lost 7 bases and J lost 5, with 18 bases in between. This CDR3 spans 14 amino acids. The CDR3 sequence: CASRPGLDGETQYF. CDR3 DNA sequence: TGCGCCAGCCGCCCTGGGCTAGACGGGGAGACCCAGTACTTC.

V is TRBV4-2 and J is TRBJ2-7; D uncertain. Trimming cost V 5 bases and J 7 bases, with 18 bases left between them. This CDR3 comprises 14 residues. CDR1 LGHNA and CDR2 YNFKEQ come from the germline V gene. CDR3 coding DNA: TGTGCCAGCAGCGCTCAGGACGGCCCCATGGAGCAGTACTTC. Translation: CASSAQDGPMEQYF.

The V gene is TRBV2, the J gene TRBJ2-3, with D possibly matching TRBD2 (5 bases). The germline V gene encodes CDR1 SNHLY and CDR2 FYNNEI. Trimming took off 5 bases at V and 2 bases at J, with 8 bases between the two ends. The CDR3 spans 13 residues. For the CDR3, the DNA is TGTGCCAGCAGTAGCGGACCCACAGATACGCAGTATTTT. Translation gives CASSSGPTDTQYF.

The CDR3 DNA sequence: TGTGCCAGCAGCTTCGATAGAGTAGCGGGAAGGGGGCATGAGCAGTTCTTC. Translation gives CASSFDRVAGRGHEQFF. V and J are TRBV13 and TRBJ2-1; maybe TRBD2 (8 bases). This CDR3 is 17 amino acids long. Germline V gene sequence: CDR1 PRHDT, CDR2 FYEKMQ (reference sequence). V dropped 3 bases and J dropped 8 bases, with 23 bases sitting between them.

V is TRBV7-2 and J is TRBJ2-5; TRBD2 aligns across 7 bases. The V segment lost 1 base and the J segment 5 bases; nucleotides outside the gene matches: 4. The CDR3 spans 14 residues. Germline V gives CDR1 SGHTA, CDR2 FQGNSA. The CDR3 coding sequence is TGTGCCAGCAGCTTAGTAGTGGGAGGGGAGACCCAGTACTTC. Its translation: CASSLVVGGETQYF.

This rearrangement joins TRBV2 to TRBJ2-4, with 10 bases identical to TRBD1. Germline CDR1 reads SNHLY; CDR2 reads FYNNEI. This CDR3 spans 16 amino acids. The ends lost 6 bases at V and 0 bases at J; junction bases unmatched: 5. The DNA of the CDR3 is TGTGCCAGCAGGACCGGGACAGGGGTAGCCAAAAACATTCAGTACTTC. It translates to CASRTGTGVAKNIQYF.

This clone was observed a handful of times. This sequence joins TRBV27 and TRBJ2-2; tentative D call: TRBD1 (6 bases). The CDR3 consists of 12 residues. Germline V lookup: CDR1 MNHEY, CDR2 SMNVEV (reference sequence). Trimming left V 10 bases short and J 6 bases short, with 12 bases between. This chain's CDR3 is CATPPGAGELFF. In nucleotides, the CDR3 is TGTGCCACCCCGCCAGGGGCCGGGGAGCTGTTTTTT.

A word on this clone: Within the sample, other DNA sequences also encode this same CDR3. This rearrangement joins TRBV5-6 to TRBJ1-2; D uncertain. The germline V gene encodes CDR1 SGHDT and CDR2 YYEEEE. The CDR3 sequence is 11 residues long. V dropped 0 bases and J dropped 7 bases, with 4 bases sitting between them. The CDR3 nucleotides read TGTGCCAGCAGCTTGGCAGGTGGCTACACCTTC. It yields the protein CASSLAGGYTF.

J is TRBJ2-1 and V is TRBV6-6; 7 nucleotides align to TRBD2. Germline V gives CDR1 MNHNY, CDR2 SVGAGI (reference sequence). The CDR3 runs to 16 residues. V dropped 1 base and J dropped 8; count of bases not matched to a gene: 11. The CDR3 loop is CASSYFEVGGSDEQFF. The CDR3 nucleotides read TGTGCCAGCAGTTACTTCGAAGTTGGCGGGAGCGATGAGCAGTTCTTC.

The gene calls are TRBV4-1 and TRBJ2-7; tentatively, D is TRBD1 (6 bases). V was clipped by 3 bases and J by 2 bases, with 11 bases between them. Germline V gene sequence: CDR1 MGHRA, CDR2 YSYEKL. This CDR3 has 14 residues. The CDR3 DNA follows: TGCGCCAGCAGCCATCGGACAGTCGCCTACGAGCAGTACTTC. This translates into CASSHRTVAYEQYF.